Listed below are T cell receptor beta chains from one sample, sequenced in a study of T cells in Graves' hyperthyroidism and ophthalmopathy. One entry per CDR3 protein results from TCRdb running MiXCR on the multiplex PCR reads. The repertoire holds hundreds of thousands of distinct CDR3 sequences, with approximately 15% as singletons. The sequenced material came from blood. Every receptor here comes from a woman younger than 35 with Graves' hyperthyroidism. CDR3s include the opening cysteine and the closing phenylalanine or tryptophan. The D gene is left open where the match is weak. Size values are once, few and many counts, or a class for expanded clones, and some rows have none.

j_call v_call d_call clone_size cdr3_aa cdr3_nt
TRBJ2-5 TRBV24-1 TRBD2 NA CATSDLSAGDQETQYF TGTGCCACCAGTGATTTGTCAGCGGGGGACCAAGAGACCCAGTACTTC
TRBJ1-2 TRBV6-1 NA many CASSAPGTGYTF TGTGCCAGCAGCGCACCGGGGACGGGCTACACCTTC
TRBJ2-1 TRBV20-1 NA many CSARDRQGGEYNEQFF TGCAGTGCTAGAGATCGCCAGGGCGGAGAATACAATGAGCAGTTCTTC
TRBJ2-7 TRBV28 NA many CASSWDGYEQYF TGTGCCAGCAGCTGGGACGGGTACGAGCAGTACTTC
TRBJ1-1 TRBV11-2 NA few CASSRERTVEAFF TGTGCCAGCAGCCGCGAAAGGACAGTTGAAGCTTTCTTT
TRBJ2-3 TRBV7-2 TRBD2 NA CASSSGLAGSTGTQYF TGTGCCAGCAGCTCCGGGCTAGCGGGGAGCACAGGTACGCAGTATTTT
TRBJ2-3 TRBV5-1 NA many CASSLMGVGTSTDTQYF TGCGCCAGCAGCTTGATGGGTGTAGGGACTAGCACAGATACGCAGTATTTT
TRBJ2-3 TRBV7-2 NA many CASSWWGGSGDTQYF TGTGCCAGCAGCTGGTGGGGGGGCAGTGGAGATACGCAGTATTTT
TRBJ1-5 TRBV5-1 NA few CASSLAPGKKGNQPQHF TGCGCCAGCAGCTTGGCGCCAGGGAAGAAGGGCAATCAGCCCCAGCATTTT
TRBJ2-1 TRBV6-1 TRBD2 NA CASSSGGPPREQFF TGTGCCAGCAGTAGCGGGGGGCCCCCGCGTGAGCAGTTCTTC
TRBJ2-2 TRBV5-1 TRBD1 few CASSFTGGPDTGELFF TGCGCCAGCAGCTTTACAGGGGGTCCAGACACCGGGGAGCTGTTTTTT
TRBJ1-2 TRBV25-1 NA NA CASSVTLNYGYTF TGTGCCAGCAGTGTAACCTTAAACTATGGCTACACCTTC
TRBJ1-4 TRBV19 NA NA CASSIFSGTWATNEKLFF TGTGCCAGTAGTATCTTCTCGGGCACATGGGCAACTAATGAAAAACTGTTTTTT
TRBJ1-2 TRBV10-3 NA few CAISDPVGQGSPNYGYTF TGTGCCATCAGTGACCCCGTCGGGCAGGGTAGCCCTAACTATGGCTACACCTTC
TRBJ2-7 TRBV7-2 TRBD1 many CASSLGDRSHEQYF TGTGCCAGCAGCTTAGGGGACAGGTCCCACGAGCAGTACTTC
TRBJ1-6 TRBV6-5 TRBD1 NA CASSYSTGWNSPLHF TGTGCCAGCAGTTACTCGACAGGGTGGAATTCACCCCTCCACTTT
TRBJ2-3 TRBV3-1 TRBD2 few CASSQEFPAGGPRDTQYF TGTGCCAGCAGCCAAGAGTTCCCAGCGGGGGGGCCGAGAGATACGCAGTATTTT
TRBJ2-7 TRBV13 NA NA CASRKTGNSYEQYF TGTGCCAGCAGAAAAACAGGGAACTCCTACGAGCAGTACTTC
TRBJ2-2 TRBV3-1 TRBD2 many CASSPGGSSGELFF TGTGCCAGCAGCCCCGGCGGGAGCTCCGGGGAGCTGTTTTTT
TRBJ2-7 TRBV2 NA NA CASSQGFSLEQYF TGTGCCAGCAGTCAGGGCTTCTCCCTCGAGCAGTACTTC
TRBJ2-7 TRBV2 TRBD2 many CASSENGLAGAGSYEQYF TGTGCCAGCAGTGAAAATGGACTAGCGGGAGCGGGGTCCTACGAGCAGTACTTC
TRBJ2-1 TRBV20-1 NA NA CNAALDEQFF TGCAATGCAGCCCTCGATGAGCAGTTCTTC
TRBJ1-4 TRBV2 TRBD1 many CASLTGGIPNEKLFF TGTGCCAGCTTGACAGGGGGCATACCTAATGAAAAACTGTTTTTT
TRBJ1-2 TRBV6-1 NA many CASRDLGEANYGYTF TGTGCCAGCAGGGACCTGGGGGAAGCTAACTATGGCTACACCTTC
TRBJ1-5 TRBV6-1 NA many CASRIDTHSNQPQHF TGTGCCAGCAGAATAGACACGCATAGCAATCAGCCCCAGCATTTT
TRBJ1-4 TRBV7-2 NA NA CASSPRPGRNEKLFF TGTGCCAGCAGCCCAAGACCGGGTCGAAATGAAAAACTGTTTTTT
TRBJ2-7 TRBV2 TRBD2 few CASSDSGRAQLTYEQYF TGTGCCAGCAGTGACAGCGGGAGGGCCCAACTAACCTACGAGCAGTACTTC
TRBJ1-5 TRBV20-1 NA NA CSASAGVNQPQHF TGCAGTGCTAGTGCAGGGGTCAATCAGCCCCAGCATTTT
TRBJ2-7 TRBV6-5 NA many CASSYSMNRETKQYF TGTGCCAGCAGTTACTCGATGAACAGGGAGACGAAGCAGTACTTC
TRBJ2-2 TRBV28 NA many CASSFRGRLTGELFF TGTGCCAGCAGTTTTAGGGGGAGGCTCACCGGGGAGCTGTTTTTT
TRBJ2-1 TRBV11-2 TRBD1 many CASTLDRGSYNEQFF TGTGCCAGCACCCTGGACAGGGGCTCCTACAATGAGCAGTTCTTC
TRBJ1-1 TRBV6-1 NA many CASSEINMNTEAFF TGTGCCAGCAGTGAGATAAACATGAACACTGAAGCTTTCTTT
TRBJ2-6 TRBV28 TRBD1 NA CASSPGQGAPGANVLTF TGTGCCAGCAGCCCGGGACAGGGGGCGCCTGGGGCCAACGTCCTGACTTTC
TRBJ2-1 TRBV2 NA many CASSERTSYNEQFF TGTGCCAGCAGTGAACGGACTTCCTACAATGAGCAGTTCTTC
TRBJ1-2 TRBV5-6 NA few CASSYVFAGDGYTF TGTGCCAGCAGCTACGTCTTCGCGGGGGATGGCTACACCTTC
TRBJ2-1 TRBV12-5 NA NA CASGLGGLPTYNEQFF TGTGCTAGTGGTTTGGGCGGCTTACCTACCTACAATGAGCAGTTCTTC
TRBJ1-1 TRBV7-9 NA NA CASSRDRIMNTEAFF TGTGCCAGCAGCCGGGACCGAATTATGAACACTGAAGCTTTCTTT
TRBJ2-7 TRBV7-9 NA many CASSPAYRDHYEQYF TGTGCCAGCAGCCCAGCGTACAGGGATCACTACGAGCAGTACTTC
TRBJ1-6 TRBV20-1 NA NA CSASPPPRGNNSPLHF TGCAGTGCTTCCCCCCCCCCCAGGGGAAATAATTCACCCCTCCACTTT
TRBJ2-7 TRBV28 NA many CASSLGASGSGEQYF TGTGCCAGCAGTTTAGGGGCGTCCGGGAGCGGCGAGCAGTACTTC
TRBJ2-1 TRBV11-3 NA few CASSSRSAEQFF TGTGCCAGCAGCTCCCGGTCGGCGGAGCAGTTCTTC
TRBJ2-1 TRBV6-1 TRBD2 NA CASSEWGGETPLNEQFF TGTGCCAGCAGTGAATGGGGGGGGGAGACTCCCCTCAATGAGCAGTTCTTC
TRBJ1-5 TRBV30 NA few CAWKIGRGSFQPQHF TGTGCCTGGAAGATTGGGAGGGGGTCGTTCCAGCCCCAGCATTTT
TRBJ1-2 TRBV6-1 NA NA CASSSPQFYGYTF TGTGCCAGCAGTTCCCCGCAGTTCTATGGCTACACCTTC
TRBJ2-7 TRBV28 NA many CASSLKVTSYEQYF TGTGCCAGCAGTTTGAAGGTCACCTCCTACGAGCAGTACTTC
TRBJ2-5 TRBV14 NA many CASSQVVRPQETQYF TGTGCCAGCAGCCAAGTCGTGAGACCCCAAGAGACCCAGTACTTC
TRBJ2-1 TRBV10-3 TRBD2 NA CAISETSGLGDEQFF TGTGCCATCAGTGAGACTAGCGGACTTGGGGATGAGCAGTTCTTC